A selection of T cell receptor beta chains follows, all from one sample in a study of cytomegalovirus exposure and HLA in healthy donors. Produced via immunoSEQ multiplex PCR; TCRdb's table is partial and in-frame only. The data hold 100,000 to 120,000 clones, with over 60% observed a single time. The specimen sequenced was PBMCs. These TCRs come from a woman in her sixties or seventies in good health and CMV-seropositive. The CDR3 runs from the conserved cysteine through the conserved F or W. The order of the fields is D gene, clone size, V gene, J gene, CDR3 length, CDR3 DNA, CDR3 protein. A D gene is named only where the DNA matches it firmly. Clone size is shown for a subset of rows, as once, few, many or a class of expanded clone.

>TRBD2|once|TRBV4-2|TRBJ2-4|16
TGTGCCAGCAGCCAAGATGGGTCATTCGGGGGGACTTGGGGGTACTTC
CASSQDGSFGGTWGYF
>TRBD1|-|TRBV7-3|TRBJ1-2|15
TGTGCCAGCAGCATTAGCCGGGACAGCGGTTCGGGCTACACCTTC
CASSISRDSGSGYTF
>-|-|TRBV19|TRBJ2-2|14
TGTGCCAGTAGTACAGGGACGAACACCGGGGAGCTGTTTTTT
CASSTGTNTGELFF
>TRBD1|-|TRBV28|TRBJ2-5|13
TGTGCCAGCGCTGACAGGGATCAAGAGACCCAGTACTTC
CASADRDQETQYF
>TRBD1|few|TRBV9|TRBJ1-4|14
TGTGCCAGCAGACCGGGACAGGGGGATGAAAAACTGTTTTTT
CASRPGQGDEKLFF
>-|-|TRBV9|TRBJ2-7|14
TGTGCCAGCAGCGTAGGAGGGATAAACTACGAGCAGTACTTC
CASSVGGINYEQYF
>-|few|TRBV7-6|TRBJ2-1|13
TGTGCCAGCAGCTTAGCTAGCTACAATGAGCAGTTCTTC
CASSLASYNEQFF
>TRBD2|-|TRBV19|TRBJ2-7|14
TGTGCCAGTAGTATTAGCGGGCCCAACTACGAGCAGTACTTC
CASSISGPNYEQYF
>TRBD1|-|TRBV11-3|TRBJ1-6|14
TGTGCCAGCAGCTTAGCAGGGGGTAATTCACCCCTCCACTTT
CASSLAGGNSPLHF
>TRBD2|-|TRBV6-5|TRBJ2-2|15
TGTGCCAGCAGTATGCGACTAGCTTTTACCGGGGAGCTGTTTTTT
CASSMRLAFTGELFF
>TRBD2|-|TRBV4-2|TRBJ2-5|21
TGTGCCAGCAGCCAAGACGATAGCGGGAGTTTATTTGTAGATTGGGAAGAGACCCAGTACTTC
CASSQDDSGSLFVDWEETQYF
>-|-|TRBV19|TRBJ2-3|15
TGTGCCAGTAGCTTAACAGGGTTCGAGGCAGATACGCAGTATTTT
CASSLTGFEADTQYF
>-|once|TRBV5-6|TRBJ2-7|14
TGTGCCAGCTCCTGGGGGGGCGGGTACTACGAGCAGTACTTC
CASSWGGGYYEQYF
>-|-|TRBV6-1|TRBJ1-5|14
TGTGCCAGCGTGTCCAGGGGAGCGGGGCAGCCCCAGCATTTT
CASVSRGAGQPQHF
>TRBD2|-|TRBV18|TRBJ2-1|14
TGTGCCAGCTCACCCCGAGCGGGAGAGGTTGAGCAGTTCTTC
CASSPRAGEVEQFF
>TRBD2|-|TRBV6-6|TRBJ2-7|16
TGTGCCAGCAGTTCCTCACTAGCGGGAGAGACCTACGAGCAGTACTTC
CASSSSLAGETYEQYF
>TRBD2|-|TRBV2|TRBJ2-1|16
TGTGCCAGCAGTGATGGGACGGGAGGGCCACGGGGAGAGCAGTTCTTC
CASSDGTGGPRGEQFF
>-|few|TRBV19|TRBJ1-1|13
TGTGCCAGTAGTATCCAGCGAACCACTGAAGCTTTCTTT
CASSIQRTTEAFF
>TRBD1|once|TRBV2|TRBJ2-7|15
TGTGCCAGCAGTGCATTACCCACAGGGGTGGGGGAGCAGTACTTC
CASSALPTGVGEQYF
>TRBD2|few|TRBV2|TRBJ2-1|16
TGTGCCAGCAGACGCATCGGGACTAGCCTAAAAGGGGAGCAGTTCTTC
CASRRIGTSLKGEQFF
>-|few|TRBV30|TRBJ1-1|12
TGTGCCTGGAACGGGGGGACCACTGAAGCTTTCTTT
CAWNGGTTEAFF
>TRBD1|-|TRBV29-1|TRBJ2-1|14
TGCAGCGTTGGGGGACAGGGCGGCTACAATGAGCAGTTCTTC
CSVGGQGGYNEQFF
>-|-|TRBV10-1|TRBJ1-1|15
TGCGCCAGCAGTGATGGGCAGGGCACTTTGACTGAAGCTTTCTTT
CASSDGQGTLTEAFF
>TRBD1|-|TRBV6-5|TRBJ2-7|13
TGTGCCAGCAGAAGGGACAGGGTGGAAGAGCAGTACTTC
CASRRDRVEEQYF
>-|-|TRBV6-5|TRBJ2-1|13
TGTGCCAGCTCCCTGAGCTCCTACAATGAGCAGTTCTTC
CASSLSSYNEQFF
>-|-|TRBV30|TRBJ2-7|14
TGTGCCTGGAGTGTACGCTTAACGGGTGCTGAGCAGTACTTC
CAWSVRLTGAEQYF
>TRBD1|-|TRBV7-3|TRBJ1-1|13
TGTGCCAGCAGCTTGACAGGGGATGCTGAAGCTTTCTTT
CASSLTGDAEAFF
>-|-|TRBV10-3|TRBJ1-6|14
TGTGCCATCGTTTTGTACAGGCCGGGTTCACCCCTCCACTTT
CAIVLYRPGSPLHF
>TRBD1|-|TRBV10-3|TRBJ2-5|15
TGTGCCATCAGTGACTCGGGACAGGGAAAAGAGACCCAGTACTTC
CAISDSGQGKETQYF